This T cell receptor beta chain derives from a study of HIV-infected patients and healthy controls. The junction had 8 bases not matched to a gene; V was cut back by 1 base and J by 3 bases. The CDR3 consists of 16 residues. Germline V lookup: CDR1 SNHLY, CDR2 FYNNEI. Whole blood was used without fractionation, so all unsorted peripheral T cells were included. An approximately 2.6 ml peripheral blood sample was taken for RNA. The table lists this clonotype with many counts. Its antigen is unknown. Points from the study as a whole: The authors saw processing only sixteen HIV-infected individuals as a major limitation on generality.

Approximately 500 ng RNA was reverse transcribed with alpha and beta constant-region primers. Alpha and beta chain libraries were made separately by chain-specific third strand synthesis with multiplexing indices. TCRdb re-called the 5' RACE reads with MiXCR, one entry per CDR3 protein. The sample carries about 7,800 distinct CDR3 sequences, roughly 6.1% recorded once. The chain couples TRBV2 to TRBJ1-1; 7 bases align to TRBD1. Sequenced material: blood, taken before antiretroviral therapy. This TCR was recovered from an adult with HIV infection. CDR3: CASSEVGRGRDTEAFF. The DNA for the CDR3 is TGTGCCAGCAGTGAAGTGGGGAGGGGGCGGGACACTGAAGCTTTCTTT.